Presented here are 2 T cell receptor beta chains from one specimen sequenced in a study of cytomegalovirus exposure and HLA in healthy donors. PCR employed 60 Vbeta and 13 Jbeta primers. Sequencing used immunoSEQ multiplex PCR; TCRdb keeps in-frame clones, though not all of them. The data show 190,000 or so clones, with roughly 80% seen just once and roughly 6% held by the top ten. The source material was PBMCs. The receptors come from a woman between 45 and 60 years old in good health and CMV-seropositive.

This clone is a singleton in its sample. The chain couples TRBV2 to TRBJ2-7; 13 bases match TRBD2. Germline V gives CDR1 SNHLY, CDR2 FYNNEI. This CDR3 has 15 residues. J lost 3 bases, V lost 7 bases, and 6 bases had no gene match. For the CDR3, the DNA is TGTGCCAGCAAACTAGCGGGAGGGCGCTTCTACGAGCAGTACTTC. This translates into CASKLAGGRFYEQYF.

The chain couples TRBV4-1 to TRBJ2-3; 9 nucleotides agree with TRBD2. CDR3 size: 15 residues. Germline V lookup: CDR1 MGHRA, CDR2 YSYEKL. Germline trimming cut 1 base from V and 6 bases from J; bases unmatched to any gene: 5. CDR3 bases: TGCGCCAGCAGCCAAGTTAGCGGGAGAGGGGATACGCAGTATTTT. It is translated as CASSQVSGRGDTQYF.